This T cell receptor (beta chain) was observed in a study of molecular identifiers for immune sequencing clone quantification. TCRdb used MiXCR to reprocess the PCR reads, holding one entry per CDR3 protein. The profile shows about 500,000 distinct CDR3 sequences, over 20% of them singletons. This clonotype occurred a few times. Its target is unknown. General study findings and limits: Because of identical TCR molecules sharing a barcode, sizes of highly expanded clones could be underestimated.

From germline, CDR1 is MGHRA and CDR2 YSYEKL. V dropped 3 bases and J dropped 4 bases, with 13 bases sitting between them. CDR3 length equals 14 residues. The rearrangement links TRBV4-1 to TRBJ2-7; TRBD1 is a possible D gene (5 bases). This receptor was identified in a human donor in good health. Some libraries in this study had Jurkat cell RNA spiked in. The sequenced sample consisted of naive CD8+ T cells from blood, with Jurkat cell RNA spiked in. Regarding subset: FACS-sorted CD8+CD4-CCR7+CD45RA+ naive T cells. CDR3 sequence (DNA): TGCGCCAGCAGCCAGAAGATGACAGCATACGAGCAGTACTTC. It codes for CASSQKMTAYEQYF.